This T cell receptor (beta chain) was documented in a study of blood T cell repertoires in COVID-19. The protocol was immunoSEQ multiplex PCR, while the TCRdb copy is restricted to in-frame clones and leaves out a portion. The sample contains about 200,000 clones, 85% to 90% of which appear only once. CDR3 size: 16 residues. CDR1 and CDR2 (germline): MNHEY, SMNVEV (reference sequence). V was trimmed by 4 bases and J by 7 bases, leaving 19 bases between them. The source is a man younger than 35 with active or convalescent COVID-19. This sequence joins TRBV27 and TRBJ1-4; tentatively, D is TRBD1 (6 bases). The sample taken for sequencing was peripheral blood. In nucleotides, the CDR3 is TGTGCCAGCAGTTCCTTAGCGACAGGAAGGGGTGAAAAACTGTTTTTT. This gives the protein CASSSLATGRGEKLFF.